The 17 T cell receptor beta chains listed next were all sequenced from one sample in a study of T cells after yellow fever vaccination. TCRdb used MiXCR to reprocess the 5' RACE reads, holding one entry per CDR3 protein. This sample has tens of thousands of distinct CDR3 sequences, with approximately 7.7% found just once. The material sequenced was CD8+ T cells sorted from PBMCs, taken roughly 5 days after the first yellow fever vaccination. These receptors all come from a man aged 18 to 30 who received the YFV17D yellow fever vaccine.

This clonotype showed up many times. V is TRBV9 and J is TRBJ1-1; D is undetermined. The CDR3 is 14 amino acids. Germline lookup yields CDR1 SGDLS and CDR2 YYNGEE. The V end lost 4 bases, the J end lost 3 bases, and 13 bases lay between the germline ends. The chain's CDR3 is CASSPGWEDTEAFF. The CDR3, as DNA: TGTGCCAGCAGCCCCGGATGGGAGGACACTGAAGCTTTCTTT. Full variable domain (outside the CDR3, taken from reference TRBV9 and TRBJ1-1): DSGVTQTPKHLITATGQRVTLRCSPRSGDLSVYWYQQSLDQGLQFLIQYYNGEERAKGNILERFSAQQFPDLHSELNLSSLELGDSALYFCASSPGWEDTEAFFGQGTRLTVV.

The genes are TRBV2 and TRBJ1-2; 7 bases match TRBD1. Trimming at V came to 8 bases and at J to 4 bases, leaving 10 bases not matched to a gene. The germline gives CDR1 SNHLY, CDR2 FYNNEI. CDR3 length: 14 amino acids. CDR3 in amino acids: CASLTGTVLYGYTF. CDR3 nucleotides: TGTGCCAGCCTGACCGGGACAGTGCTCTATGGCTACACCTTC. Using reference TRBV2 and TRBJ1-2 for the parts outside the CDR3, the full variable domain is EPEVTQTPSHQVTQMGQEVILRCVPISNHLYFYWYRQILGQKVEFLVSFYNNEISEKSEIFDDQFSVERPDGSNFTLKIRSTKLEDSAMYFCASLTGTVLYGYTFGSGTRLTVV.

The chain links TRBV7-6 to TRBJ2-7, with a possible D match to TRBD2 (6 bases). The CDR3 runs 14 residues. CDR1 SGHVS and CDR2 FNYEAQ come from the germline V gene. Deletions cut 5 bases from V and 1 base from J, with 12 bases between. CDR3 DNA: TGTGCCAGCAGCGCCAGAGGGACTTCCTACGAGCAGTACTTC. Translating it yields CASSARGTSYEQYF.

In this sample, this clonotype turned up many times. The rearrangement joins TRBV6-2 or TRBV6-3 to TRBJ2-5; D possibly matches TRBD1 or TRBD2 (7 bases each). Trimming stripped 5 bases from V and 2 bases from J, with 21 bases between. This CDR3 region has 17 residues. CDR1 and CDR2 from the germline V gene are MNHEY and SVGEGT. The CDR3 DNA reads as TGTGCCAGCAGTCCTATTAAGCGGGACAGATCACAAGAGACCCAGTACTTC. Translating gives CASSPIKRDRSQETQYF.

This clonotype turned up a few times. The chain has TRBV7-9 and TRBJ2-3, with D hard to call. CDR3 length: 14 residues. Germline values: CDR1 SEHNR, CDR2 FQNEAQ (reference sequence). The V and J ends lost 0 bases and 0 bases respectively, with 4 bases between them. CDR3 nucleotides: TGTGCCAGCAGCTTAGCGCACAGCACAGATACGCAGTATTTT. This codes for CASSLAHSTDTQYF.

The chain has TRBV9 and TRBJ2-7, with D possibly being TRBD2 (5 bases). CDR1 and CDR2 (germline): SGDLS, YYNGEE. The CDR3 runs 15 residues. V was shortened by 7 bases and J by 2 bases, with 19 bases between the two germline ends. CDR3 sequence reads: CASGPQLAGTYEQYF. DNA of the CDR3: TGTGCCAGCGGCCCCCAGCTAGCTGGAACCTACGAGCAGTACTTC.

The table lists this clonotype with many counts. V is TRBV20-1 and J is TRBJ2-7, with 9 bases lining up with TRBD2. The CDR3 totals 17 residues. Germline trimming cut 0 bases from V and 0 bases from J; bases unmatched to any gene: 9. Germline loops: CDR1 DFQATT, CDR2 SNEGSKA (reference sequence). The chain's CDR3 is CSARDRGSGGSSYEQYF. CDR3 in DNA: TGCAGTGCTAGAGATAGGGGTAGCGGGGGTAGCTCCTACGAGCAGTACTTC.

This clonotype was picked up many times. The chain recombines TRBV6-5 with TRBJ2-1; the D gene could be TRBD1 or TRBD2 (5 bases each). Trimming left V 6 bases short and J 8 bases short, with 11 bases between. This CDR3 is 12 amino acids long. Germline loops: CDR1 MNHEY, CDR2 SVGAGI. Written as DNA, the CDR3 is TGTGCCAGCAGCCAGCTGGGGGATGAGCAGTTCTTC. This gives the protein CASSQLGDEQFF.

This clonotype was found once. Possible read error: a much larger clone is one base away. The chain links TRBV29-1 to TRBJ1-1; D might be TRBD1 (6 bases). This CDR3 comprises 12 residues. V gave up 7 bases and J gave up 0 bases, with 9 bases separating them. Germline loops: CDR1 SQVTM, CDR2 ANQGSEA. This CDR3 reads CSGTEMNTEAFF. For the CDR3, the DNA is TGCAGCGGGACAGAGATGAACACTGAAGCTTTCTTT. Together with reference TRBV29-1 and TRBJ1-1, the CDR3 gives the full variable domain: SAVISQKPSRDICQRGTSLTIQCQVDSQVTMMFWYRQQPGQSLTLIATANQGSEATYESGFVIDKFPISRPNLTFSTLTVSNMSPEDSSIYLCSGTEMNTEAFFGQGTRLTVV.

The chain recombines TRBV7-2 with TRBJ2-7; 12 bases line up with TRBD1. This CDR3 is 14 amino acids long. The germline CDR1 and CDR2 sequences are SGHTA and FQGNSA. With 7 bases clipped from V and 6 bases from J, the junction kept 7 bases outside the gene matches. Here the CDR3 reads CASTIRDRGPEQYF. Written as DNA, the CDR3 is TGTGCCAGCACAATACGGGACAGGGGGCCCGAGCAGTACTTC.

J is TRBJ2-7 and V is TRBV11-2; unclear D gene. Germline V gene sequence: CDR1 SGHAT, CDR2 FQNNGV. CDR3 length: 14 residues. V was cut by 6 bases and J by 2 bases, with 14 bases left in between. The CDR3 DNA sequence: TGTGCCAGCAGTCTACCGGACCGGGCCTACGAGCAGTACGTC. It translates to CASSLPDRAYEQYV.

This clonotype showed up just a few times. This chain links TRBV12-3 or TRBV12-4 with TRBJ1-1, with D unclear. V lost 2 bases, J lost 2 bases, and 9 bases lay in between. CDR3 size: 14 residues. The CDR3 DNA reads TGTGCCAGCAGTTTATCTGACGATAACACTGAAGCTTTCTTT. Amino acids: CASSLSDDNTEAFF.

Ten or more counts support this clonotype. CDR3 sequence (DNA): TGCAGTGCTAGAGCGTTGAGGACAGGGGCCTACGAGCAGTACGTC. This encodes CSARALRTGAYEQYV. The gene calls are TRBV20-1 and TRBJ2-7; 9 bases map to TRBD1. Germline lookup yields CDR1 DFQATT and CDR2 SNEGSKA (reference sequence). The trim removed 1 base at V and 2 bases at J, leaving 6 bases unmatched. The length of the CDR3 is 15 residues.

By frequency in the sample, this clonotype is large. The CDR3 is CASSLQGQGLFGTNEKLFF. The CDR3 DNA follows: TGTGCCAGCAGCTTGCAAGGACAGGGGCTCTTCGGCACTAATGAAAAACTGTTTTTT. This chain connects TRBV5-7 to TRBJ1-4; 9 bases agree with TRBD1. TRBV5-7 is given ORF status, its function remaining uncertain. This CDR3 has 19 amino acids. The ends lost 1 base at V and 2 bases at J; junction bases unmatched: 12.

In its sample, this clonotype was seen a few times. The rearrangement uses TRBV5-1 and TRBJ1-2, with 11 bases fitting TRBD1. V gave up 3 bases and J gave up 6 bases; unmatched junction bases: 7. The germline V gene encodes CDR1 SGHRS and CDR2 YFSETQ. The CDR3 runs to 15 residues. CDR3 sequence reads: CASSSGTGGLDGYTF. DNA for the CDR3: TGCGCCAGCAGCTCCGGGACAGGGGGTTTGGATGGCTACACCTTC.

At least ten counts were recorded for this clonotype. This chain joins TRBV19 and TRBJ2-5, with TRBD1 matching 9 bases. The CDR3 loop spans 14 amino acids. In germline, CDR1 is LNHDA, CDR2 SQIVND (reference sequence). V was pared by 2 bases and J by 4 bases, with 2 bases of the junction left unmatched. CDR3 in amino acids: CASSITGGGETQYF. For the CDR3, the DNA is TGTGCCAGTAGTATAACAGGGGGCGGAGAGACCCAGTACTTC.

This clonotype has a handful of counts. This rearrangement joins TRBV9 to TRBJ2-4; D gene ambiguous. Germline V gene lookup returns CDR1 SGDLS and CDR2 YYNGEE. The CDR3 sequence is 15 residues long. The ends were cut back, 0 bases at V and 1 base at J, with 8 bases in the middle. The CDR3 protein is CASSVVGEAKNIQYF. The CDR3, as DNA: TGTGCCAGCAGCGTAGTGGGTGAGGCCAAAAACATTCAGTACTTC. The full variable domain, rest sourced from reference TRBV9 and TRBJ2-4, is DSGVTQTPKHLITATGQRVTLRCSPRSGDLSVYWYQQSLDQGLQFLIQYYNGEERAKGNILERFSAQQFPDLHSELNLSSLELGDSALYFCASSVVGEAKNIQYFGAGTRLSVL.